A selection of T cell receptor beta chains follows, all from one sample in a study of relationships among human T cell subsets. One entry per CDR3 protein, called by TCRdb with MiXCR from the multiplex PCR reads. The repertoire holds about 15,000 distinct CDR3 sequences, with around two thirds as singletons. Sequenced input: total T cells sorted from blood. The receptors derive from a man aged 35 to 55 in good health. Both conserved end residues are part of each CDR3. The D gene is left open where the match is weak. Size is stated for part of the rows, as once, few or many counts, or as a class when the clone is expanded.

J: TRBJ1-2; D: -; V: TRBV2; size: -; DNA: TGTGCCAGCAGGGCCAGCGCTAGGCATGGCTACACCTTC; CDR3: CASRASARHGYTF
J: TRBJ1-2; D: -; V: TRBV28; size: -; DNA: TGTGCCAGCAGCCAAGGGGGGCAGGGGCACTATGGCTACACCTTC; CDR3: CASSQGGQGHYGYTF
J: TRBJ1-4; D: -; V: TRBV4-2; size: -; DNA: TGTGCCAGCAGCCAAGAGGGGGACTCTAATGAAAAACTGTTTTTT; CDR3: CASSQEGDSNEKLFF
J: TRBJ2-7; D: TRBD1; V: TRBV4-1; size: -; DNA: TGTGCCAGCAGCCAAGCCGGGACAGGGTTCTACGAGCAGTACTTC; CDR3: CASSQAGTGFYEQYF
J: TRBJ2-4; D: TRBD2; V: TRBV27; size: few; DNA: TGTGCCAGCAGTACACTAGCGGGAGGACACATTCAGTACTTC; CDR3: CASSTLAGGHIQYF
J: TRBJ1-6; D: -; V: TRBV5-6; size: -; DNA: TGTGCCAGCAGCCGACAAGATTTGGGGGGAGATAATTCACCCCTCCACTTT; CDR3: CASSRQDLGGDNSPLHF
J: TRBJ2-3; D: TRBD2; V: TRBV5-1; size: -; DNA: TGCGCCAGGCCCGGGACTAGCGTCGCAGATACGCAGTATTTT; CDR3: CARPGTSVADTQYF
J: TRBJ1-4; D: TRBD1; V: TRBV14; size: -; DNA: TGTGCCAGCAGCCAATGGAGACAGGGAACTAATGAAAAACTGTTTTTT; CDR3: CASSQWRQGTNEKLFF
J: TRBJ2-7; D: -; V: TRBV20-1; size: -; DNA: TGCAGTGCTACCGGGGCCCTAACCTACGAGCAGTACTTC; CDR3: CSATGALTYEQYF
J: TRBJ2-7; D: -; V: TRBV7-3; size: once; DNA: TGTGCCAGCAGCACCCGGGACAAACCCTACGAGCAGTACTTC; CDR3: CASSTRDKPYEQYF
J: TRBJ2-7; D: TRBD1; V: TRBV29-1; size: -; DNA: TGCAGCGTAGGGGACAGCTTCTACGAGCAGTACTTC; CDR3: CSVGDSFYEQYF
J: TRBJ2-2; D: -; V: TRBV7-9; size: -; DNA: TGTGCCAGCAGGGCCGGGGAGCTGTTTTTT; CDR3: CASRAGELFF
J: TRBJ1-6; D: -; V: TRBV16; size: -; DNA: TGTGCCAGCAGCCAACGACAGGCACTTAATTCACCCCTCCACTTT; CDR3: CASSQRQALNSPLHF
J: TRBJ2-3; D: -; V: TRBV5-1; size: -; DNA: TGCGCCAGCAGCTTGGGAGATACGCAGTATTTT; CDR3: CASSLGDTQYF
J: TRBJ2-7; D: -; V: TRBV12-3/TRBV12-4; size: -; DNA: TGTGCCAGCAGTCGCCGAGGAGGGTCGAACGAGCAGTACTTC; CDR3: CASSRRGGSNEQYF
J: TRBJ2-1; D: -; V: TRBV7-9; size: medium-sized; DNA: TGTGCCAGCACCCTCGGGTCAGACAATGAGCAGTTCTTC; CDR3: CASTLGSDNEQFF
J: TRBJ2-7; D: -; V: TRBV20-1; size: -; DNA: TGCAGTGCTAGAGATCAGAGGCAGACCTACGAGCAGTACTTC; CDR3: CSARDQRQTYEQYF
J: TRBJ1-1; D: -; V: TRBV10-3; size: medium-sized; DNA: TGTGCCATCAGTGCGAGGGAGTTGAACACTGAAGCTTTCTTT; CDR3: CAISARELNTEAFF
J: TRBJ2-1; D: -; V: TRBV19; size: -; DNA: TGTGCCAGTAGTATAGACAAGGCCCCCACAAATGAGCAGTTCTTC; CDR3: CASSIDKAPTNEQFF
J: TRBJ2-1; D: TRBD2; V: TRBV2; size: -; DNA: TGTGCCAGCAGAGAACTAGCGTGGGGGTTCAATGAGCAGTTCTTC; CDR3: CASRELAWGFNEQFF
J: TRBJ2-5; D: TRBD1; V: TRBV4-1; size: -; DNA: TGCGCCAGCAGCCAAGTTCCGGGGACAGTCCAAGAGACCCAGTACTTC; CDR3: CASSQVPGTVQETQYF
J: TRBJ2-2; D: TRBD2; V: TRBV6-6; size: few; DNA: TGTGCCAGCAGTTACTCGCCCCCCCGGGGCGGGAGGTCCGGGGAGCTGTTTTTT; CDR3: CASSYSPPRGGRSGELFF
J: TRBJ2-1; D: -; V: TRBV11-2; size: few; DNA: TGTGCCGGCAGCTTAGTGGGGCAGCCTGACGAGCAGTGCTTC; CDR3: CAGSLVGQPDEQCF
J: TRBJ1-1; D: -; V: TRBV4-1; size: -; DNA: TGCGCCAGCAGTCCCTCCGGCTCTGAAGCTTTCTTT; CDR3: CASSPSGSEAFF
J: TRBJ1-1; D: -; V: TRBV11-1; size: few; DNA: TGTGCCACCCGACAGTACGGAGATGCTTTCTTT; CDR3: CATRQYGDAFF
J: TRBJ1-5; D: -; V: TRBV7-9; size: -; DNA: TGTGCCAGCAGCTTAGGAGACAGTAGCAATCAGCCCCAGCATTTT; CDR3: CASSLGDSSNQPQHF
J: TRBJ2-7; D: -; V: TRBV3-1; size: -; DNA: TGTGCCAGCAGCCAAGATTCCGGGTACGAGCAGTACTTC; CDR3: CASSQDSGYEQYF
J: TRBJ2-7; D: TRBD1; V: TRBV29-1; size: -; DNA: TGCAGCGGTGGGACAGGGGGCCCCTACGAGCAGTACTTC; CDR3: CSGGTGGPYEQYF
J: TRBJ1-2; D: -; V: TRBV6-5; size: once; DNA: TGTGCCAGCAGTTACAGGGAAATTAACTATGGCTACACCTTC; CDR3: CASSYREINYGYTF
J: TRBJ2-3; D: TRBD2; V: TRBV20-1; size: -; DNA: TGCAGTGCTAATCGTGCTAGCGGAGCAGATACGCAGTATTTT; CDR3: CSANRASGADTQYF
J: TRBJ2-3; D: -; V: TRBV4-2; size: -; DNA: TGTGCCAGCAGCCGAGGTAATACGCAGTATTTT; CDR3: CASSRGNTQYF
J: TRBJ1-1; D: TRBD1; V: TRBV2; size: -; DNA: TGTGCCAGCGGGGGACAGCTGAACACTGAAGCTTTCTTT; CDR3: CASGGQLNTEAFF